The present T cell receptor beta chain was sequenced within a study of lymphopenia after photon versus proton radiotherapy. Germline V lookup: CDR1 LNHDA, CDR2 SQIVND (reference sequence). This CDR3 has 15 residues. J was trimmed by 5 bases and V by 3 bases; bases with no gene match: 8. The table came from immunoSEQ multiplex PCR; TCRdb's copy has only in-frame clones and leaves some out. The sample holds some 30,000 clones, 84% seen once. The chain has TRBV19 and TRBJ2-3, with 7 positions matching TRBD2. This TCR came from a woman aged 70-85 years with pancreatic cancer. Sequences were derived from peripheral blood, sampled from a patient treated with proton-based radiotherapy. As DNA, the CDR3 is TGTGCCAGTAGTATGGGGCGGGAGTACGGAGATACGCAGTATTTT. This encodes CASSMGREYGDTQYF.